The sequence of this T cell receptor (beta chain) was determined in a study of shared clonotypes between healthy human individuals. Produced via immunoSEQ multiplex PCR; TCRdb's table is partial and in-frame only. This sample has 600,000 to 700,000 clones; roughly 73% occur once, and the top ten carry under 2%. Division of CD4+ cells produced a CD45RA+ naive subset and a CD45RA-negative memory subset. Regarding the study as a whole: Memory subsets generally showed lower estimated richness than naive subsets.

J lost 5 bases, V lost 4 bases, and 5 bases had no gene match. Germline values: CDR1 GTSNPN, CDR2 SVGIG (reference sequence). The CDR3 extends over 14 amino acids. The table lists this clone with many counts. Antigen specificity is unknown. The receptor comes from a woman aged 25 to 39 in good health. The sequenced material came from memory CD4+ T cells sorted from blood. Noted subset: CD45RA-negative fraction. This chain uses TRBV30 with TRBJ2-2; 9 nucleotides line up with TRBD2. The CDR3 coding sequence is TGTGCCTGGAAGGGTAGCGGGAGTACCGGGGAGCTGTTTTTT. It specifies CAWKGSGSTGELFF. Variable domain in full (rest from reference TRBV30 and TRBJ2-2): SQTIHQWPATLVQPVGSPLSLECTVEGTSNPNLYWYRQAAGRGLQLLFYSVGIGQISSEVPQNLSASRPQDRQFILSSKKLLLSDSGFYLCAWKGSGSTGELFFGEGSRLTVL.